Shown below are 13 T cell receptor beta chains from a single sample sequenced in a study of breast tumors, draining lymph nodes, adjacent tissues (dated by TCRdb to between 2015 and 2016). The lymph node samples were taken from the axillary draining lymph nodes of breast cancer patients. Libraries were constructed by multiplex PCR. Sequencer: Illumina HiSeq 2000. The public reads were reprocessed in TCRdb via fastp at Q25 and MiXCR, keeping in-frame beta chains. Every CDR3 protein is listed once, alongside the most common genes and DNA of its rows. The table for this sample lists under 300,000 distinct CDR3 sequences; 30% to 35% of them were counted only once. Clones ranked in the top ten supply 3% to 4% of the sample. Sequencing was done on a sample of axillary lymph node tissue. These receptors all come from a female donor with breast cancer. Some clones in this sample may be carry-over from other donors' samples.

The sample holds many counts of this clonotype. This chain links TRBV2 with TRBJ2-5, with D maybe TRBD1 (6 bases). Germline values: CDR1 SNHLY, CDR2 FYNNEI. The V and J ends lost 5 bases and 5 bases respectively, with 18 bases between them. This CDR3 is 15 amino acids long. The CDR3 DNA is TGTGCCAGCAGTATCAGGACCCCTCAGGGGGAGACCCAGTACTTC. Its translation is CASSIRTPQGETQYF.

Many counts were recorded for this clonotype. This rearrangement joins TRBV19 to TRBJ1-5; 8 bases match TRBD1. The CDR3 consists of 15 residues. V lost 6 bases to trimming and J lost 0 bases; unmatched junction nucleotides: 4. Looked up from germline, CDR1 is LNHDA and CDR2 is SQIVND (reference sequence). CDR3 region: CASRGTGVSNQPQHF. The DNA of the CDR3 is TGTGCCAGTAGGGGGACAGGAGTTAGCAATCAGCCCCAGCATTTT.

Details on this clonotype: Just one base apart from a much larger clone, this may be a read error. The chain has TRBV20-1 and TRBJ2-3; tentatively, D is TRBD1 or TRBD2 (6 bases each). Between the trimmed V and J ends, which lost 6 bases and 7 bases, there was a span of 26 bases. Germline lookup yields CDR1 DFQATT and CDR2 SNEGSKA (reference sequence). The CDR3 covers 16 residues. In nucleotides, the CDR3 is TGCAGTGCACGGACAGAGTGGGTAGCGGCGATAAATACGCAGTATTTT. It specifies CSARTEWVAAINTQYF.

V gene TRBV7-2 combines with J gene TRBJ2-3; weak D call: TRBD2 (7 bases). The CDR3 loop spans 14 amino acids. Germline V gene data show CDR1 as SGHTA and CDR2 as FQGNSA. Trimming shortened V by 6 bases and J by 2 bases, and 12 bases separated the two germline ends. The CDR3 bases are TGTGCCAGCAGTGTGCGGGGGCCCACAGATACGCAGTATTTT. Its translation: CASSVRGPTDTQYF.

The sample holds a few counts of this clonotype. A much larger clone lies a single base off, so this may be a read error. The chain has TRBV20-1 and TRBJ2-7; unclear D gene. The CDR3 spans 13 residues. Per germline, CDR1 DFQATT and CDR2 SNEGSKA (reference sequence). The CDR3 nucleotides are TGCAGTGCTAGGTCCCTATTGACGTACGCGCAGTACTTC. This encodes CSARSLLTYAQYF.

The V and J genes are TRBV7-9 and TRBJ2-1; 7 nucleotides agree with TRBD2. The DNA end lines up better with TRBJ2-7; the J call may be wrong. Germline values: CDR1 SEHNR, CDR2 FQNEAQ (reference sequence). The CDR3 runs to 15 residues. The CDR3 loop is CASSLGLAGDYEQYF. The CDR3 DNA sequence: TGTGCCAGCAGCTTAGGACTAGCAGGAGACTACGAGCAGTACTTC.

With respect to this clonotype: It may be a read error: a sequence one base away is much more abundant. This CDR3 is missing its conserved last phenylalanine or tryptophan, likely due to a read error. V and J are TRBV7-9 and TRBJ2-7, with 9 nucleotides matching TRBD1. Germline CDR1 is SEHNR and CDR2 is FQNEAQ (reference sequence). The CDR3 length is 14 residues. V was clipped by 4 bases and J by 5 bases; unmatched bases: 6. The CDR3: CASSYPGQGHEQYL. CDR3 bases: TGTGCCAGCAGCTACCCGGGACAGGGACACGAGCAGTACCTC.

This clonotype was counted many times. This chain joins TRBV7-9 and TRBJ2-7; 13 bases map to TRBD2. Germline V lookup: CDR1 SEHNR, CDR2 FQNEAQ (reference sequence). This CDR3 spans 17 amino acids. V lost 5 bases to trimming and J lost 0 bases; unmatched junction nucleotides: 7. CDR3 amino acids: CASSPPTSGGASYEQYF. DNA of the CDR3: TGTGCCAGCAGCCCGCCAACTAGCGGGGGGGCCTCCTACGAGCAGTACTTC.

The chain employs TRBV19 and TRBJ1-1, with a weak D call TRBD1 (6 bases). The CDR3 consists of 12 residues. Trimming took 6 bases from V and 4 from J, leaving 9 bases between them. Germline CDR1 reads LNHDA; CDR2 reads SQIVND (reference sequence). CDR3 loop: CASRAGATEAFF. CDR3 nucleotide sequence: TGTGCCAGTAGGGCAGGGGCCACTGAAGCTTTCTTT. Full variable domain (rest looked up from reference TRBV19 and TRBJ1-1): DGGITQSPKYLFRKEGQNVTLSCEQNLNHDAMYWYRQDPGQGLRLIYYSQIVNDFQKGDIAEGYSVSREKKESFPLTVTSAQKNPTAFYLCASRAGATEAFFGQGTRLTVV.

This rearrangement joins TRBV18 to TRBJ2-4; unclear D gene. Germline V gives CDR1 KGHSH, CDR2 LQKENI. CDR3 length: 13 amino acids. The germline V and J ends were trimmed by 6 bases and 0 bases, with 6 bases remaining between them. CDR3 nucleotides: TGTGCCAGCTCGGGTTCAGCCAAAAACATTCAGTACTTC. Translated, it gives CASSGSAKNIQYF.

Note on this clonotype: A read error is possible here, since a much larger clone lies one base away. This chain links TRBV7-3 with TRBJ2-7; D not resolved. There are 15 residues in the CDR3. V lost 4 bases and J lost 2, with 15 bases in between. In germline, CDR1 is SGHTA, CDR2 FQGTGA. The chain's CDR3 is CASSSNSGRTYEQYF. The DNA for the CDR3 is TGTGCCAGCAGCTCAAATTCGGGCCGAACCTACGAGCAGTACTTC.

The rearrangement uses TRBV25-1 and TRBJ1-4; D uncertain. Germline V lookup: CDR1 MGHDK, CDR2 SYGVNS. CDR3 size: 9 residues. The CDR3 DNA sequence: TGTGCTAGGGAGGAAAAACTGTTTTTT. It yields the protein CAREEKLFF.

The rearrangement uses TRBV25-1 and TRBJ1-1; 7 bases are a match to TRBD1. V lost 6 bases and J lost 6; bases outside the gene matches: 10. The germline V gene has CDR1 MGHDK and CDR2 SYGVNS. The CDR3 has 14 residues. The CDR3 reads CASRRAGGSAEAFF. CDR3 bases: TGTGCCAGCAGGCGGGCAGGGGGTAGCGCTGAAGCTTTCTTT.